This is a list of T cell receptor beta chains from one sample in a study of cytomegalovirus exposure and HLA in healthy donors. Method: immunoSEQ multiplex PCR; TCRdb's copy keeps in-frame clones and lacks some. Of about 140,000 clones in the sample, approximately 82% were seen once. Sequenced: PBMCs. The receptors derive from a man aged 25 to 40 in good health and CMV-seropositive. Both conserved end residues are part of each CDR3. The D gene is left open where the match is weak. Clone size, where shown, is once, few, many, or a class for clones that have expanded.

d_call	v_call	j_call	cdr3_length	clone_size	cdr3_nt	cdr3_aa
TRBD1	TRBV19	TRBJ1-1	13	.	TGTGCCAGTAGTATGAACAGGGGAACTGAAGCTTTCTTT	CASSMNRGTEAFF
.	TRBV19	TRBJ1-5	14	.	TGTGCCAGTAAGTTCATCGGTAACAATCAGCCCCAGCATTTT	CASKFIGNNQPQHF
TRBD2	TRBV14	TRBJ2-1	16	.	TGTGCCAGCAGCCATCTACTAGCGGGAGGGTACAATGAGCAGTTCTTC	CASSHLLAGGYNEQFF
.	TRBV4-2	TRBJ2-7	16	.	TGTGCCAGCAGCCAACCTGGCGGATTAATCACCCACGAGCAGTACTTC	CASSQPGGLITHEQYF
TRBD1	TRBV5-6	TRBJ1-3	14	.	TGTGCCAGCAGCCTGGACAGGGCTGGAAACACCATATATTTT	CASSLDRAGNTIYF
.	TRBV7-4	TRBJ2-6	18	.	TGTGCCAGCAGCCGATATTTTTGCTCACAAAGTCGGGCCAACGTCCTGACTTTC	CASSRYFCSQSRANVLTF
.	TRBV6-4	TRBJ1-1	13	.	TGTGCCAGCAGAAAAGAGATGAACACTGAAGCTTTCTTT	CASRKEMNTEAFF
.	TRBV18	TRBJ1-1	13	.	TGTGCCAGCTCACCCGACCGACTCACTGAAGCTTTCTTT	CASSPDRLTEAFF
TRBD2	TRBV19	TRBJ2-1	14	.	TGTGCCAGTAGTATAAGCGGGAGGGCCGGTGAGCAGTTCTTC	CASSISGRAGEQFF
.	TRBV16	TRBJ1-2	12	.	TGTGCCAGCAGCCAATCAGGGGGTGGCTACACCTTC	CASSQSGGGYTF
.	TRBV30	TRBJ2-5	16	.	TGTGCCTGGAGCGAATGGAGGAAGGACTACCAAGAGACCCAGTACTTC	CAWSEWRKDYQETQYF
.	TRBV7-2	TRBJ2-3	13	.	TGTGCCAGCAGCCGGGAGAGATGGGGTACGCAGTATTTT	CASSRERWGTQYF
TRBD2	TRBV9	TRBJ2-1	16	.	TGTGCCAGCAGCGTAGCGGGGGGGAGCTCCTACAATGAGCAGTTCTTC	CASSVAGGSSYNEQFF
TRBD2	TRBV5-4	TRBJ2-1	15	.	TGTGCCAGCAGCGCGACTAGCGGATCCTACAATGAGCAGTTCTTC	CASSATSGSYNEQFF
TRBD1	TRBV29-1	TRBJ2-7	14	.	TGCAGCGTCGCGGACAGGGGGCACACCTACGAGCAGTACTTC	CSVADRGHTYEQYF
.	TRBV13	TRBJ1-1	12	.	TGTGCCAGCAGCTTAGCAGGCGCTGAAGCTTTCTTT	CASSLAGAEAFF
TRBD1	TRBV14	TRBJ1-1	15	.	TGTGCCAGCAGCCAACGGACAGGGCAGAACACTGAAGCTTTCTTT	CASSQRTGQNTEAFF
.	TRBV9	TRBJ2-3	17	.	TGTGCCAGCAGCGTAGTGGCAGGAGGAGGTAGCACAGATACGCAGTATTTT	CASSVVAGGGSTDTQYF
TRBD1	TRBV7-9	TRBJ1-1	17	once	TGTGCCAGCAGCTTAGATGGGACAGGGAGGAGTAACACTGAAGCTTTCTTT	CASSLDGTGRSNTEAFF
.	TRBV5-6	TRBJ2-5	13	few	TGTGCCAGCAGCTTGTTAGCTAGGGAGACCCAGTACTTC	CASSLLARETQYF
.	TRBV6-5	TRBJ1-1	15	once	TGTGCCAGCAGACTTTCAGGGTCCATGAACACTGAAGCTTTCTTT	CASRLSGSMNTEAFF
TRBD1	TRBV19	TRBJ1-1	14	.	TGTGCCAGTAGTATAGAAGGACAGGGTGCTGAAGCTTTCTTT	CASSIEGQGAEAFF
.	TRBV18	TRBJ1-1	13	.	TGTGCCAGCTCACGAGGGGGATTGACTGAAGCTTTCTTT	CASSRGGLTEAFF
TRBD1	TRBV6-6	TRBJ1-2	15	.	TGTGCCAGCAGCCTAAGGGGGCGGGAGGGACAGGGGTATACCTTC	CASSLRGREGQGYTF